The 23 T cell receptor beta chains presented below share a single source sample, sequenced in a study of cytomegalovirus exposure and HLA in healthy donors. Libraries were prepared by immunoSEQ multiplex PCR; TCRdb keeps only in-frame clonotypes and omits some of them. The data show over 150,000 clones, approximately 87% seen once. Sample: PBMCs. The source of these receptors is a woman aged 30 to 39 in good health and CMV-seronegative.

The V call is TRBV7-6, the J call TRBJ2-4; 12 bases agree with TRBD2. V shed 3 bases and J 0 bases; nucleotides not matched to a gene: 9. The germline V gene has CDR1 SGHVS and CDR2 FNYEAQ. This CDR3 region has 19 residues. The DNA of the CDR3 is TGTGCCAGCAGCTTGAGTCTAGCGGGAGGGGAGGTAGCCAAAAACATTCAGTACTTC. This codes for CASSLSLAGGEVAKNIQYF.

The chain is built from TRBV15 and TRBJ2-5; possible D gene TRBD2, 6 bases. The length of the CDR3 is 13 residues. V lost 5 bases and J 2 bases, leaving 9 bases between the germline ends. Germline values: CDR1 LNHNV, CDR2 YYDKDF (reference sequence). In nucleotides, the CDR3 is TGTGCCACCAGCGCGGCGGGGCAAGAGACCCAGTACTTC. Protein: CATSAAGQETQYF. The entire variable domain, with the rest obtained from reference TRBV15 and TRBJ2-5, is as follows: DAMVIQNPRYQVTQFGKPVTLSCSQTLNHNVMYWYQQKSSQAPKLLFHYYDKDFNNEADTPDNFQSRRPNTSFCFLDIRSPGLGDTAMYLCATSAAGQETQYFGPGTRLLVL.

The V and J genes are TRBV5-6 and TRBJ2-7, with D possibly being TRBD1 (5 bases). This CDR3 region has 13 residues. Per germline, CDR1 SGHDT and CDR2 YYEEEE. The V end lost 4 bases, the J end lost 3 bases, and 11 bases lay between the germline ends. The CDR3 loop reads CASSGDSHYEQYF. CDR3 bases: TGTGCCAGCAGCGGCGACAGCCACTACGAGCAGTACTTC.

The CDR3 protein is CASTGFARTQETQYF. The CDR3 nucleotides read TGTGCCAGCACAGGTTTTGCGCGAACACAAGAGACCCAGTACTTC. The chain employs TRBV7-9 and TRBJ2-5; D is unclear. Per the germline V gene, CDR1 is SEHNR and CDR2 is FQNEAQ (reference sequence). The CDR3 extends over 15 amino acids. V was pared by 7 bases and J by 2 bases, with 17 bases between.

The rearrangement uses TRBV15 and TRBJ2-3; 8 nucleotides line up with TRBD1. The CDR3 runs 15 residues. V was clipped by 6 bases and J by 1 base; unmatched bases: 6. Germline assignment: CDR1 LNHNV and CDR2 YYDKDF (reference sequence). The CDR3 coding sequence is TGTGCCACCAGAGACAGGGGAGGACGCACAGATACGCAGTATTTT. This encodes CATRDRGGRTDTQYF.

The chain links TRBV29-1 to TRBJ2-1; D unclear. Germline V lookup: CDR1 SQVTM, CDR2 ANQGSEA. This CDR3 is built from 11 residues. Trimming took 5 bases from V and 6 from J, leaving 8 bases between them. The CDR3 here is CSVRSSNEQFF. CDR3 nucleotide sequence: TGCAGCGTTAGGTCGTCCAATGAGCAGTTCTTC.

This chain connects TRBV11-1 to TRBJ1-2; tentatively, D is TRBD1 (5 bases). The CDR3 has 14 residues. Trimming shortened V by 5 bases and J by 4 bases, and 14 bases separated the two germline ends. Germline V gene sequence: CDR1 SGHAT, CDR2 FQDESV (reference sequence). This CDR3 is CASSQLGGSYGYTF. The CDR3 coding sequence is TGTGCCAGCAGCCAACTCGGGGGTAGCTATGGCTACACCTTC.

The V and J genes are TRBV19 and TRBJ1-5; D is undetermined. CDR3 length equals 13 residues. Per the germline V gene, CDR1 is LNHDA and CDR2 is SQIVND (reference sequence). The V end lost 1 base, the J end lost 10 bases, and 11 bases lay between the germline ends. The CDR3: CASSIGGSSPQHF. The CDR3 DNA sequence: TGTGCCAGTAGTATAGGGGGTTCGAGTCCCCAGCATTTT.

This clone was observed a few times. The rearrangement uses TRBV4-3 and TRBJ1-5, with D perhaps matching TRBD1 (5 bases). This CDR3 is built from 18 residues. The V end lost 0 bases, the J end lost 0 bases, and 15 bases lay between the germline ends. The germline CDR1 and CDR2 sequences are LGHNA and YSLEER. Written as DNA, the CDR3 is TGCGCCAGCAGCCAAGATCATGGGGAGACAGTTAGCAATCAGCCCCAGCATTTT. Its translation: CASSQDHGETVSNQPQHF.

The chain has TRBV7-2 and TRBJ1-2; 8 bases are shared with TRBD1. Germline V lookup: CDR1 SGHTA, CDR2 FQGNSA. This CDR3 is built from 15 residues. V lost 1 base to trimming and J lost 7 bases; unmatched junction nucleotides: 8. The CDR3 nucleotides read TGTGCCAGCAGCTTAGTGGGTGCAGGGGGCGGTGGCTACACCTTC. It is translated as CASSLVGAGGGGYTF. The full variable domain, in which reference TRBV7-2 and TRBJ1-2 provide the parts outside the CDR3, is GAGVSQSPSNKVTEKGKDVELRCDPISGHTALYWYRQSLGQGLEFLIYFQGNSAPDKSGLPSDRFSAERTGGSVSTLTIQRTQQEDSAVYLCASSLVGAGGGGYTFGSGTRLTVV.

This sequence joins TRBV28 and TRBJ1-1; D is perhaps TRBD1 (5 bases). CDR1 and CDR2 (germline): MDHEN, SYDVKM. The length of the CDR3 is 14 residues. V lost 1 base and J lost 6, with 12 bases in between. CDR3 amino acids: CASSLSGGNAEAFF. The CDR3 bases are TGTGCCAGCAGTTTATCCGGGGGTAACGCTGAAGCTTTCTTT.

The CDR3 is CASSSGGGDHSSYNSPLHF. The CDR3, as DNA: TGTGCCAGTAGTTCAGGAGGAGGGGACCACAGCTCCTATAATTCACCCCTCCACTTT. J is TRBJ1-6 and V is TRBV19, with D possibly being TRBD1 (5 bases). Trimming took 5 bases from V and 0 from J, leaving 20 bases between them. The CDR3 contains 19 residues. The V gene's germline CDR1 is LNHDA and CDR2 SQIVND (reference sequence).

The genes are TRBV5-1 and TRBJ2-3; TRBD2 might be the D (5 bases). Trimming took 1 base from V and 4 from J, leaving 7 bases between them. Germline CDR1 reads SGHRS; CDR2 reads YFSETQ. This CDR3 is built from 13 residues. The CDR3 loop reads CASSLLGADTQYF. DNA for the CDR3: TGCGCCAGCAGCTTGCTCGGGGCAGATACGCAGTATTTT.

About this clone: Other DNA variants within this sample encode the same CDR3. The chain employs TRBV7-9 and TRBJ1-2, with no clear D. Trimming removed 5 bases at V and 3 bases at J, with 7 bases between. CDR1 and CDR2 (germline): SEHNR, FQNEAQ (reference sequence). The CDR3 is 12 amino acids. CDR3 DNA: TGTGCCAGCAGCCCGGGTTACTATGGCTACACCTTC. Its translation is CASSPGYYGYTF.

The chain recombines TRBV15 with TRBJ2-5; a possible D gene is TRBD2 (7 bases). Trimming stripped 0 bases from V and 4 bases from J, with 15 bases between. The V gene's germline CDR1 is LNHNV and CDR2 YYDKDF (reference sequence). The CDR3 length is 16 residues. In nucleotides, the CDR3 is TGTGCCACCAGCAGAGATAGGATGGGGGGGCGAGAGACCCAGTACTTC. This gives the protein CATSRDRMGGRETQYF.

This chain links TRBV27 with TRBJ1-2, with D possibly TRBD1 on 6 matching bases. V lost 5 bases and J lost 3, with 25 bases in between. This CDR3 region has 18 residues. The germline CDR1 and CDR2 sequences are MNHEY and SMNVEV (reference sequence). CDR3 region: CASSPFGGGRRTHYGYTF. CDR3 DNA sequence: TGTGCCAGCAGTCCCTTTGGCGGGGGGCGTAGGACCCACTATGGCTACACCTTC.

V is TRBV7-9 and J is TRBJ2-7, with D possibly matching TRBD2 (6 bases). CDR3 length: 13 amino acids. V was shortened by 3 bases and J by 3 bases, with 9 bases between the two germline ends. CDR1 and CDR2 (germline): SEHNR, FQNEAQ (reference sequence). The CDR3 nucleotides are TGTGCCAGCAGCTTGGTCGGGGGCTACGAGCAGTACTTC. It translates to CASSLVGGYEQYF.

The V and J genes are TRBV5-8 and TRBJ2-7; no firm D call. The V gene's germline CDR1 is SGHTS and CDR2 YDEGEE. The CDR3 spans 15 residues. The V and J ends lost 0 bases and 0 bases respectively, with 10 bases between them. CDR3 residues: CASSLVGRGSYEQYF. DNA for the CDR3: TGTGCCAGCAGCTTGGTGGGCCGAGGCTCCTACGAGCAGTACTTC.

The CDR3 spells CASSLAGGGGYSNQPQHF. The CDR3 DNA sequence: TGTGCCAGCAGCTTGGCCGGAGGAGGGGGCTATAGCAATCAGCCCCAGCATTTT. V gene TRBV5-6 combines with J gene TRBJ1-5; TRBD1 matches at 7 bases. The CDR3 is 18 residues long. CDR1 SGHDT and CDR2 YYEEEE come from the germline V gene. Unmatched junction bases numbered 9, after V lost 0 bases and J lost 0 bases.

The chain has TRBV7-9 and TRBJ2-1, with D maybe TRBD2 (6 bases). Germline V gives CDR1 SEHNR, CDR2 FQNEAQ (reference sequence). The CDR3 spans 14 residues. Trimming stripped 5 bases from V and 2 bases from J, with 10 bases between. The CDR3: CASSETSPYNEQFF. The CDR3 DNA is TGTGCCAGCAGCGAAACTAGCCCCTACAATGAGCAGTTCTTC. Drawing the rest from reference TRBV7-9 and TRBJ2-1, the complete variable domain is DTGVSQNPRHKITKRGQNVTFRCDPISEHNRLYWYRQTLGQGPEFLTYFQNEAQLEKSRLLSDRFSAERPKGSFSTLEIQRTEQGDSAMYLCASSETSPYNEQFFGPGTRLTVL.

The rearrangement uses TRBV2 and TRBJ1-6; D remains ambiguous. The CDR3 has 13 amino acids. In germline, CDR1 is SNHLY, CDR2 FYNNEI. Trimming shortened V by 3 bases and J by 7 bases, and 7 bases separated the two germline ends. The CDR3 sequence is CASSDWMNSPLHF. Written as DNA, the CDR3 is TGTGCCAGCAGTGATTGGATGAATTCACCCCTCCACTTT.

This rearrangement joins TRBV19 to TRBJ1-1; 9 nucleotides line up with TRBD1. This CDR3 spans 13 amino acids. V lost 6 bases and J lost 1; bases outside the gene matches: 0. Germline V lookup: CDR1 LNHDA, CDR2 SQIVND (reference sequence). CDR3 sequence (DNA): TGTGCCAGTAGGGGACAGGGGAACACTGAAGCTTTCTTT. It encodes CASRGQGNTEAFF.

A few counts support this clone. The chain carries TRBV2 and TRBJ1-1, with TRBD1 as a possible D gene (5 bases). Germline CDR1 reads SNHLY; CDR2 reads FYNNEI. V was shortened by 6 bases and J by 3 bases, with 8 bases between the two germline ends. The CDR3 has 12 amino acids. The CDR3 DNA reads as TGTGCCAGCAGGGGACCGTACACTGAAGCTTTCTTT. The encoded protein is CASRGPYTEAFF.